These 13 T cell receptor beta chains were all obtained from the same sample, sequenced in a study of PD-1 blockade in classical Hodgkin lymphoma. Generated by immunoSEQ multiplex PCR, the TCRdb table keeps only in-frame clones and is missing some. The data show some 96,000 clones, 80% to 90% seen once. Each patient relapsed following autologous stem cell transplantation, and prior brentuximab vedotin exposure differed. The material sequenced was peripheral blood mononuclear cells (PBMCs), taken before the second cycle of nivolumab. The receptors originated from a human donor with classical Hodgkin lymphoma.

This chain connects TRBV5-1 to TRBJ2-2; a possible D gene is TRBD2 (6 bases). V shed 0 bases and J shed 1 base, with 10 bases lying between them. This CDR3 comprises 16 residues. Germline assignment: CDR1 SGHRS and CDR2 YFSETQ. In DNA form, the CDR3 reads TGCGCCAGCAGCTTGGCCGCGGGGAGGAACACCGGGGAGCTGTTTTTT. This codes for CASSLAAGRNTGELFF.

The gene calls are TRBV7-9 and TRBJ1-2; D uncertain. The germline gives CDR1 SEHNR, CDR2 FQNEAQ (reference sequence). The V end was cut by 1 base, the J end by 4 bases, with 4 bases between. The CDR3 has 12 amino acids. Written as DNA, the CDR3 is TGTGCCAGCAGCTTAGAGTTCTATGGCTACACCTTC. Translated, it gives CASSLEFYGYTF.

The CDR3 protein is CSVLSGNQPQHF. CDR3 nucleotides: TGCAGCGTCCTCTCGGGGAATCAGCCCCAGCATTTT. The V gene is TRBV29-1, the J gene TRBJ1-5; D call uncertain. Trimming took 6 bases from V and 4 from J, leaving 10 bases between them. CDR3 length: 12 residues. CDR1 is SQVTM, CDR2 ANQGSEA, per germline. Together with reference TRBV29-1 and TRBJ1-5, the CDR3 gives the full variable domain: SAVISQKPSRDICQRGTSLTIQCQVDSQVTMMFWYRQQPGQSLTLIATANQGSEATYESGFVIDKFPISRPNLTFSTLTVSNMSPEDSSIYLCSVLSGNQPQHFGDGTRLSIL.

The chain is built from TRBV7-9 and TRBJ2-1; 10 positions agree with TRBD2. Germline V gene data show CDR1 as SEHNR and CDR2 as FQNEAQ (reference sequence). The V and J ends lost 2 bases and 7 bases, in that order; junction bases with no gene match: 5. CDR3 length: 15 amino acids. The CDR3 DNA reads as TGTGCCAGCAGCTTACTAGCGGGAGTCGGTAATGAGCAGTTCTTC. Protein product: CASSLLAGVGNEQFF.

This clone came up a few times. The gene calls are TRBV7-8 and TRBJ2-7; D assignment may be TRBD1 or TRBD2 (6 bases each). In germline, CDR1 is SGHVS, CDR2 FQNEAQ. The CDR3 spans 13 residues. The V end lost 6 bases, the J end lost 5 bases, and 14 bases lay between the germline ends. CDR3 sequence reads: CASSWRGLDEQYF. CDR3 coding DNA: TGTGCCAGCAGTTGGAGGGGGTTGGACGAGCAGTACTTC. The complete variable domain, with remaining parts taken from reference TRBV7-8 and TRBJ2-7, reads GAGVSQSPRYKVAKRGQDVALRCDPISGHVSLFWYQQALGQGPEFLTYFQNEAQLDKSGLPSDRFFAERPEGSVSTLKIQRTQQEDSAVYLCASSWRGLDEQYFGPGTRLTVT.

This sequence joins TRBV5-4 and TRBJ2-7; 10 nucleotides align to TRBD2. The CDR3 is 15 amino acids. Trimming cost V 2 bases and J 4 bases; bases outside gene matches: 6. Germline CDR1 is SGHNT and CDR2 is YYREEE (reference sequence). CDR3 in amino acids: CASSFAASGGYEQYF. DNA for the CDR3: TGTGCCAGCAGCTTCGCGGCTAGCGGGGGTTACGAGCAGTACTTC.

The gene calls are TRBV5-1 and TRBJ2-5, with D maybe TRBD2 (5 bases). The CDR3 spans 13 residues. The ends were cut back, 4 bases at V and 1 base at J, with 8 bases in the middle. Looked up from germline, CDR1 is SGHRS and CDR2 is YFSETQ. As DNA, the CDR3 is TGCGCCAGCAGCAGACGGGGCCAAGAGACCCAGTACTTC. This translates into CASSRRGQETQYF.

The chain carries TRBV6-1 and TRBJ2-7, with 7 bases lining up with TRBD1. CDR1 and CDR2 (germline): MNHNS, SASEGT. This CDR3 has 15 amino acids. J was trimmed by 2 bases and V by 3 bases; bases with no gene match: 7. The CDR3 region is CASSDSGTVAYEQYF. The CDR3 DNA sequence: TGTGCCAGCAGTGATTCCGGGACAGTGGCCTACGAGCAGTACTTC.

CDR3 protein: CASSPQGGSTDTQYF. The CDR3 bases are TGTGCCAGCTCACCCCAGGGGGGGAGCACAGATACGCAGTATTTT. The chain carries TRBV18 and TRBJ2-3; the D call may be TRBD1 or TRBD2 (7 bases each). V was pared by 3 bases and J by 0 bases, with 10 bases between. The V gene's germline CDR1 is KGHSH and CDR2 LQKENI. The CDR3 runs to 15 residues. Complete variable domain (other parts from reference TRBV18 and TRBJ2-3): NAGVMQNPRHLVRRRGQEARLRCSPMKGHSHVYWYRQLPEEGLKFMVYLQKENIIDESGMPKERFSAEFPKEGPSILRIQQVVRGDSAAYFCASSPQGGSTDTQYFGPGTRLTVL.

The V gene is TRBV7-8, the J gene TRBJ1-2; D is perhaps TRBD1 (6 bases). The CDR3 totals 17 residues. V dropped 1 base and J dropped 4 bases, with 19 bases sitting between them. Germline assignment: CDR1 SGHVS and CDR2 FQNEAQ. CDR3: CASSLEDRWAPFYGYTF. In DNA, the CDR3 is TGTGCCAGCAGCTTAGAAGACAGGTGGGCCCCCTTCTATGGCTACACCTTC.

The rearrangement links TRBV7-2 to TRBJ1-1, with a weak D call TRBD1 (5 bases). This CDR3 is built from 14 residues. V lost 2 bases to trimming and J lost 7 bases, with 14 bases between them. The germline V gene encodes CDR1 SGHTA and CDR2 FQGNSA. In DNA, the CDR3 is TGTGCCAGCAGCTTACTACCGGGACCCCTTGAAGCTTTCTTT. Its translation is CASSLLPGPLEAFF.

This clone was detected a few times. The chain carries TRBV28 and TRBJ2-1; 7 nucleotides align to TRBD1. Unmatched junction bases numbered 11, after V lost 6 bases and J lost 9 bases. Germline values: CDR1 MDHEN, CDR2 SYDVKM. The CDR3 sequence is 14 residues long. In DNA, the CDR3 is TGTGCCAGCAGCGAACCGGGACAGTTTAGTGAGCAGTTCTTC. As protein: CASSEPGQFSEQFF.

The V call is TRBV7-2, the J call TRBJ2-1, with a tentative D call TRBD2 (5 bases). CDR3 size: 14 residues. Trimming left V 5 bases short and J 6 bases short, with 14 bases between. CDR1 and CDR2 (germline): SGHTA, FQGNSA. In nucleotides, the CDR3 is TGTGCCAGCAGCCCAGAGGGCTACCTCAATGAGCAGTTCTTC. Residues: CASSPEGYLNEQFF.